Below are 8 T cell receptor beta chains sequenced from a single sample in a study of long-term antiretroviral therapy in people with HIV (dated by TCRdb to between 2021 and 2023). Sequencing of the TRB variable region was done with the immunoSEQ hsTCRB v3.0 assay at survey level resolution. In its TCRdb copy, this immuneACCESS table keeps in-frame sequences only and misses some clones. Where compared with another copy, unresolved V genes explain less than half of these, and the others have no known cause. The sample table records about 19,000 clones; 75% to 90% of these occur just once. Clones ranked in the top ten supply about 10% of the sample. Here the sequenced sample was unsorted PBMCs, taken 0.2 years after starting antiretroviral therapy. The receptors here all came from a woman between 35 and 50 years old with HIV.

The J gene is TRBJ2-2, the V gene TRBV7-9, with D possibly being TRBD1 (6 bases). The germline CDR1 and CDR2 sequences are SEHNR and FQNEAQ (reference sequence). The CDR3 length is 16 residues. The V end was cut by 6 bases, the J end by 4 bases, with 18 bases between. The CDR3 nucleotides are TGTGCCAGCAGTAATAAGAAGGGACAAATCACCGGGGAGCTGTTTTTT. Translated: CASSNKKGQITGELFF.

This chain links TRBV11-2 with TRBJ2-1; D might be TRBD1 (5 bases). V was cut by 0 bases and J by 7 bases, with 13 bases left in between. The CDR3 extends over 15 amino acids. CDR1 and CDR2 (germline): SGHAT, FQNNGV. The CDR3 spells CASSLDVRVGNEQFF. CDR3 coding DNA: TGTGCCAGCAGCTTAGACGTCAGGGTAGGGAATGAGCAGTTCTTC.

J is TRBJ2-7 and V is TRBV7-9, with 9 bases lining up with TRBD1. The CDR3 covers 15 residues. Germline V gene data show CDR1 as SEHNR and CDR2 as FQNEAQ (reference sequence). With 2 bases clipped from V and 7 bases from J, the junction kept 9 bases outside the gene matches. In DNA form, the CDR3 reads TGTGCCAGCAGCTTAACCGGGACAGGGTTGAGGGAGCAGTACTTC. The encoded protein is CASSLTGTGLREQYF.

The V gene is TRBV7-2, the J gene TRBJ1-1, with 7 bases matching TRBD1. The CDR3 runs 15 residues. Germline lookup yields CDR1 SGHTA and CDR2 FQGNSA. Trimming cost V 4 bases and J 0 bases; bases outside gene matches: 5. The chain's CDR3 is CASSSRDRLNTEAFF. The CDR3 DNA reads TGTGCCAGCAGCTCCCGGGACAGACTGAACACTGAAGCTTTCTTT.

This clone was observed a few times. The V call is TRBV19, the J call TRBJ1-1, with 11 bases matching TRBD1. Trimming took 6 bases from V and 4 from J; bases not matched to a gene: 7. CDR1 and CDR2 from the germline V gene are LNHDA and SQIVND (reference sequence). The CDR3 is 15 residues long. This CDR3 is CASRWTGGGSTEAFF. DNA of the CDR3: TGTGCCAGTAGATGGACAGGGGGCGGGAGCACTGAAGCTTTCTTT.

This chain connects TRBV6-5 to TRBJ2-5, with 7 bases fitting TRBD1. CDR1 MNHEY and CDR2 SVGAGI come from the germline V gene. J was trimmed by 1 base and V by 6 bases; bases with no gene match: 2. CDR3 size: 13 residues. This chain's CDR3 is CASSGTVQETQYF. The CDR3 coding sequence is TGTGCCAGCAGCGGGACAGTCCAAGAGACCCAGTACTTC.

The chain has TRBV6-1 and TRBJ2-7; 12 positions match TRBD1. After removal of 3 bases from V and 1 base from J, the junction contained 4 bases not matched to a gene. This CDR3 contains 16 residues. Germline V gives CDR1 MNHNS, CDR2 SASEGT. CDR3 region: CASSDPGQGASYEQYF. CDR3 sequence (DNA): TGTGCCAGCAGTGATCCGGGACAGGGGGCTTCCTACGAGCAGTACTTC.

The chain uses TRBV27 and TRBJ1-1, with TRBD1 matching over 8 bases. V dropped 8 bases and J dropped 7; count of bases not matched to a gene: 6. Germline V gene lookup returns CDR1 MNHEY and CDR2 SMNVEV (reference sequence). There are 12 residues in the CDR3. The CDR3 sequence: CASGRQGLEAFF. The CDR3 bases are TGTGCCAGCGGGCGACAGGGGCTTGAAGCTTTCTTT.